Listed below are T cell receptor beta chains from one sample, sequenced in a study of T cell responses to AZD1222 COVID-19 vaccine. Here immunoSEQ multiplex PCR was the method, and the copy in TCRdb shows in-frame clones only, minus some. The sample consists of approximately 110,000 clones, 87% of them appearing once. The specimen comprised peripheral blood, sampled on day 0 of AZD1222 vaccination. All receptors come from an adult in good health. CDR3s include the opening cysteine and the closing phenylalanine or tryptophan. D genes are given only for firm matches. Where a row states a size, it is once, few, many or the class of an expanded clone; other rows omit it.

CDR3 protein: CASRPLANTGELFF; CDR3 DNA: TGTGCCAGCAGACCCCTAGCGAACACCGGGGAGCTGTTTTTT; clone size: NA; D gene: NA; V gene: TRBV7-3; J gene: TRBJ2-2
CDR3 protein: CASSPWASRQETQYF; CDR3 DNA: TGCGCCAGCAGCCCCTGGGCCAGCAGACAAGAGACCCAGTACTTC; clone size: NA; D gene: NA; V gene: TRBV5-1; J gene: TRBJ2-5
CDR3 protein: CASSLGETQYF; CDR3 DNA: TGTGCCAGCAGCTTAGGCGAGACCCAGTACTTC; clone size: NA; D gene: NA; V gene: TRBV11-2; J gene: TRBJ2-5
CDR3 protein: CASSLESGGGYEQYF; CDR3 DNA: TGTGCCAGCAGCTTGGAGTCCGGGGGCGGGTACGAGCAGTACTTC; clone size: NA; D gene: NA; V gene: TRBV5-5; J gene: TRBJ2-7
CDR3 protein: CASSPGQGYRGNQPQHF; CDR3 DNA: TGTGCCAGCAGCCCGGGACAGGGCTATCGGGGGAATCAGCCCCAGCATTTT; clone size: once; D gene: TRBD1; V gene: TRBV3-1/TRBV3-2; J gene: TRBJ1-5
CDR3 protein: CASIVGLAGGETQYF; CDR3 DNA: TGTGCCAGCATTGTCGGGCTAGCGGGAGGCGAGACCCAGTACTTC; clone size: NA; D gene: TRBD2; V gene: TRBV6-5; J gene: TRBJ2-5
CDR3 protein: CASSLSSPGQSYEQYF; CDR3 DNA: TGTGCCAGCAGTTTATCGTCCCCAGGACAGAGCTACGAGCAGTACTTC; clone size: NA; D gene: NA; V gene: TRBV28; J gene: TRBJ2-7
CDR3 protein: CASSMGADYNEQFF; CDR3 DNA: TGTGCCAGTAGTATGGGGGCCGACTACAATGAGCAGTTCTTC; clone size: NA; D gene: NA; V gene: TRBV19; J gene: TRBJ2-1
CDR3 protein: CASSFGRAISNEQFF; CDR3 DNA: TGTGCCAGCAGCTTCGGGAGGGCCATCTCAAATGAGCAGTTCTTC; clone size: NA; D gene: TRBD2; V gene: TRBV11-3; J gene: TRBJ2-1
CDR3 protein: CASSLGPADTQYF; CDR3 DNA: TGTGCCAGCAGCTTAGGCCCTGCAGATACGCAGTATTTT; clone size: NA; D gene: NA; V gene: TRBV11-3; J gene: TRBJ2-3
CDR3 protein: CATSDSTPVDQETQYF; CDR3 DNA: TGTGCCACCAGTGATTCAACTCCCGTGGACCAAGAGACCCAGTACTTC; clone size: NA; D gene: NA; V gene: TRBV24-1; J gene: TRBJ2-5
CDR3 protein: CASSLLAGGLLLTDTQYF; CDR3 DNA: TGTGCCAGCAGCCTCTTAGCGGGGGGGCTCCTCCTTACAGATACGCAGTATTTT; clone size: NA; D gene: TRBD2; V gene: TRBV7-9; J gene: TRBJ2-3
CDR3 protein: CASSLPTSRDEQFF; CDR3 DNA: TGTGCCAGCTCACTGCCGACTAGCAGGGATGAGCAGTTCTTC; clone size: NA; D gene: TRBD2; V gene: TRBV18; J gene: TRBJ2-1
CDR3 protein: CASRIAGGEETQYF; CDR3 DNA: TGCGCCAGCAGGATAGCGGGAGGGGAAGAGACCCAGTACTTC; clone size: NA; D gene: TRBD2; V gene: TRBV5-1; J gene: TRBJ2-5